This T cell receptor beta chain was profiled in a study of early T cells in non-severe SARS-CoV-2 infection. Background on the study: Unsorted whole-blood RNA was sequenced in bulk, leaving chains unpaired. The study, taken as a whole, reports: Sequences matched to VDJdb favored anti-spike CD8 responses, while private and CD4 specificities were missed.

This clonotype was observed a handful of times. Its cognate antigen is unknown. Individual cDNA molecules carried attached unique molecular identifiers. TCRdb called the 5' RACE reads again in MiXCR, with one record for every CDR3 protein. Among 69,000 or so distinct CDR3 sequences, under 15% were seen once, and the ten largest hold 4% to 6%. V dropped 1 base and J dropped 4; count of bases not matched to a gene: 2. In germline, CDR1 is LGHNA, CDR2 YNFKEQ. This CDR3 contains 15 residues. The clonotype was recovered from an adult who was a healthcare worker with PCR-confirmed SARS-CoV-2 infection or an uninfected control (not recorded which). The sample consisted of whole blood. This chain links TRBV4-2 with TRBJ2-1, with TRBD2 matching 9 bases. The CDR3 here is CASSQALAGYNEQFF. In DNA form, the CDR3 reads TGTGCCAGCAGCCAAGCCCTAGCGGGGTACAATGAGCAGTTCTTC.